This TCR beta chain was sequenced in a study of blood T cells in healthy people across ages. General study findings and limits: Strongly correlated with naive T cell percentage was TCR beta diversity.

This CDR3 region has 13 residues. Trimming left V 2 bases short and J 4 bases short, with 8 bases between. Germline V lookup: CDR1 MNHNS, CDR2 SASEGT. It was with a sample-barcoded 5' primer and a J-beta primer mix that a second PCR of roughly 6 to 12 cycles was run. TCRdb called the 5' RACE reads again in MiXCR, with one record for every CDR3 protein. The repertoire holds hundreds of thousands of distinct CDR3 sequences, with roughly 32% as singletons. Turning to this clonotype: Antigen specificity is unknown.

V gene TRBV6-1 combines with J gene TRBJ1-1; D is uncertain. The source material was blood. This receptor was identified in a woman of 80 years or more in good health. In DNA form, the CDR3 reads TGTGCCAGCAGTGAAAGATTGGGCACTGAAGCTTTCTTT. This gives the protein CASSERLGTEAFF.